The present entry profiles one T cell receptor (beta chain) with its context. What it binds is unknown. PCR was performed using 60 Vbeta and 13 Jbeta primers. Sequencing used immunoSEQ multiplex PCR; TCRdb keeps in-frame clones, though not all of them. The sample contains approximately 97,000 clones, more than 70% of which appear only once. This specimen comes from a study of cytomegalovirus exposure and HLA in healthy donors. Study-wide findings and caveats: When a later analysis was performed, an Asian-associated ancestry cluster reportedly had fewer N-insertions than the approximately 600-donor mean. Association of 15,000 to 20,000 TCR beta sequences with HLA alleles was found at 0.05 false discovery rate in a later analysis. Among TCR sequences, most were rare, though some public TCRs appeared in many donors. From TCR beta sequences, most subjects' HLA-A and HLA-B alleles were reportedly predicted accurately.

Trimming removed 5 bases from V and 6 bases from J, with 13 bases in between. The germline V gene encodes CDR1 LNHDA and CDR2 SQIVND (reference sequence). CDR3 length: 14 residues. The sequenced material came from PBMCs. The rearrangement joins TRBV19 to TRBJ2-2; no reliable D call. The sequence was obtained from a male donor in good health and CMV-seropositive. CDR3 in DNA: TGTGCCAGTAGTGCCCGGTTTTTGTCCGGGGAGCTGTTTTTT. This encodes CASSARFLSGELFF.